The entry below describes one T cell receptor (beta chain). This record belongs to a study of identical twins. TCRdb analysed the 5' RACE reads with MiXCR anew, one entry per CDR3 protein. The table has around 1.7 million distinct CDR3 sequences, under 35% seen once. Trimming shortened V by 4 bases and J by 4 bases, and 12 bases separated the two germline ends. Germline CDR1 reads SGHRS; CDR2 reads YFSETQ. This CDR3 has 13 residues. Sequenced material: cord blood. J is TRBJ2-7 and V is TRBV5-1, with D possibly TRBD2 on 6 matching bases. This sequence originates from a newborn girl in good health. This CDR3 is CASSAGLIYEQYF. In DNA, the CDR3 is TGCGCCAGCAGCGCGGGACTGATTTACGAGCAGTACTTC. Variable domain in full (rest from reference TRBV5-1 and TRBJ2-7): KAGVTQTPRYLIKTRGQQVTLSCSPISGHRSVSWYQQTPGQGLQFLFEYFSETQRNKGNFPGRFSGRQFSNSRSEMNVSTLELGDSALYLCASSAGLIYEQYFGPGTRLTVT.